The 17 T cell receptor beta chains listed next were all sequenced from one sample in a study of lymphopenia after photon versus proton radiotherapy. Measured with immunoSEQ multiplex PCR; TCRdb has only the in-frame clones, and not every one. This table has around 20,000 clones, 75% to 95% appearing once. The sequencing used peripheral blood, collected from a patient treated with photon-based radiotherapy. These receptors were collected from a man aged 55 to 69 with pancreatic cancer.

The chain joins TRBV7-2 to TRBJ2-5, with 9 bases matching TRBD2. The V gene's germline CDR1 is SGHTA and CDR2 FQGNSA. CDR3 size: 16 residues. J gave up 5 bases and V 3 bases, and 10 bases lay outside the gene matches. In DNA, the CDR3 is TGTGCCAGCAGCTTTTCCCCCCTGAGCGGGGGGGAGACCCAGTACTTC. Translation gives CASSFSPLSGGETQYF.

CDR3 sequence: CASSAPRQGVLRDTEAFF. The CDR3 bases are TGTGCCAGTAGTGCCCCCAGACAGGGGGTCCTGAGGGACACTGAAGCTTTCTTT. The chain joins TRBV19 to TRBJ1-1; TRBD1 aligns across 9 bases. J gave up 3 bases and V 5 bases, and 16 bases lay outside the gene matches. The CDR3 covers 18 residues. The germline V gene encodes CDR1 LNHDA and CDR2 SQIVND (reference sequence).

This rearrangement joins TRBV19 to TRBJ2-7, with TRBD2 matching over 12 bases. This CDR3 comprises 14 residues. CDR1 and CDR2 (germline): LNHDA, SQIVND (reference sequence). V was clipped by 7 bases and J by 3 bases; unmatched bases: 4. In DNA, the CDR3 is TGTGCCAGTACCCGGACTAGCGGGGTCTACGAGCAGTACTTC. It encodes CASTRTSGVYEQYF.

This clone is a singleton in its sample. The chain links TRBV7-9 to TRBJ1-2, with 8 bases that match TRBD1. This CDR3 is 14 amino acids long. Germline values: CDR1 SEHNR, CDR2 FQNEAQ (reference sequence). The V gene end was trimmed by 4 bases and the J gene end by 4 bases; junction bases not matched to a gene: 5. CDR3 protein: CASSSQGARYGYTF. The CDR3 DNA reads TGTGCCAGCAGCTCCCAGGGGGCGCGCTATGGCTACACCTTC.

The chain recombines TRBV5-4 with TRBJ2-1; 7 bases fit TRBD1. From germline, CDR1 is SGHNT and CDR2 YYREEE (reference sequence). The CDR3 has 14 residues. Germline trimming cut 4 bases from V and 5 bases from J; bases unmatched to any gene: 6. CDR3 sequence (DNA): TGTGCCAGCAGCCTCCGGGACAGAAACAATGAGCAGTTCTTC. Its translation: CASSLRDRNNEQFF.

The chain links TRBV18 to TRBJ2-5; 14 bases are a match to TRBD2. With the DNA end fitting TRBJ2-7 better, the J assignment may be wrong. The CDR3 runs 21 residues. Germline V gives CDR1 KGHSH, CDR2 LQKENI. In DNA, the CDR3 is TGTGCCAGCTCACCTGGAAGGACTAGCGGGGGGATTATCATTAACTCCTACGAGCAGTACTTC. It encodes CASSPGRTSGGIIINSYEQYF.

The V and J genes are TRBV29-1 and TRBJ2-1, with D tentatively TRBD1 or TRBD2 (5 bases each). Per the germline V gene, CDR1 is SQVTM and CDR2 is ANQGSEA. V lost 8 bases, J lost 9 bases, and 17 bases lay in between. The CDR3 sequence is 12 residues long. CDR3 coding DNA: TGCAGCACCCGAGGGGCTAGCATTGAGCAGTTCTTC. Its protein is CSTRGASIEQFF.

The chain combines TRBV6-5 with TRBJ2-5; 8 bases map to TRBD1. Germline trimming cut 4 bases from V and 3 bases from J; bases unmatched to any gene: 7. This CDR3 spans 15 amino acids. Germline assignment: CDR1 MNHEY and CDR2 SVGAGI. The CDR3 is CASSSHQTGEETQYF. DNA for the CDR3: TGTGCCAGCAGTTCCCATCAGACAGGGGAAGAGACCCAGTACTTC.

The chain uses TRBV7-3 and TRBJ2-2; 10 nucleotides line up with TRBD2. The ends lost 2 bases at V and 2 bases at J; junction bases unmatched: 2. CDR1 SGHTA and CDR2 FQGTGA come from the germline V gene. This CDR3 contains 16 residues. CDR3 region: CASSLLAGANTGELFF. The CDR3 nucleotides are TGTGCCAGCAGCTTACTAGCGGGGGCTAACACCGGGGAGCTGTTTTTT. Full variable domain (remainder filled in from reference TRBV7-3 and TRBJ2-2): GAGVSQTPSNKVTEKGKYVELRCDPISGHTALYWYRQSLGQGPEFLIYFQGTGAADDSGLPNDRFFAVRPEGSVSTLKIQRTERGDSAVYLCASSLLAGANTGELFFGEGSRLTVL.

J is TRBJ2-5 and V is TRBV5-5; 8 bases line up with TRBD2. V was clipped by 4 bases and J by 7 bases; unmatched bases: 15. CDR3 size: 16 residues. Germline V gene sequence: CDR1 SGHKS, CDR2 YYEKEE (reference sequence). The CDR3 DNA is TGTGCCAGCAGCCCCTGGCTAGGTAGCGGGGCGGGGACCCAGTACTTC. Its translation is CASSPWLGSGAGTQYF. Filled out from reference TRBV5-5 and TRBJ2-5, the complete variable domain reads DAGVTQSPTHLIKTRGQQVTLRCSPISGHKSVSWYQQVLGQGPQFIFQYYEKEERGRGNFPDRFSARQFPNYSSELNVNALLLGDSALYLCASSPWLGSGAGTQYFGPGTRLLVL.

V is TRBV27 and J is TRBJ2-6; the D is unclear. The germline V and J ends were trimmed by 5 bases and 2 bases, with 10 bases remaining between them. Germline V gene lookup returns CDR1 MNHEY and CDR2 SMNVEV (reference sequence). This CDR3 contains 15 residues. Written as DNA, the CDR3 is TGTGCCAGCAGTCACTGGACCCCTGGGGCCAACGTCCTGACTTTC. As protein: CASSHWTPGANVLTF.

CDR3 protein: CASSDRVNQPQHF. Written as DNA, the CDR3 is TGTGCCAGCAGTGACAGGGTCAATCAGCCCCAGCATTTT. The chain has TRBV25-1 and TRBJ1-5, with D tentatively TRBD1 (5 bases). The CDR3 totals 13 residues. V was pared by 3 bases and J by 3 bases, with 6 bases between. Germline-derived CDR1 and CDR2 are MGHDK and SYGVNS.

This chain uses TRBV5-4 with TRBJ2-2; D is uncertain. CDR3 length: 17 amino acids. Per the germline V gene, CDR1 is SGHNT and CDR2 is YYREEE (reference sequence). Trimming stripped 4 bases from V and 0 bases from J, with 16 bases between. This CDR3 reads CASSHPMGRTNTGELFF. Written as DNA, the CDR3 is TGTGCCAGCAGCCACCCCATGGGCAGGACGAACACCGGGGAGCTGTTTTTT.

V usage is TRBV7-9 and J usage is TRBJ2-2; D may be TRBD1 or TRBD2 (5 bases each). V gave up 5 bases and J gave up 3 bases, with 13 bases separating them. Germline-derived CDR1 and CDR2 are SEHNR and FQNEAQ (reference sequence). This CDR3 is built from 15 residues. The CDR3 coding sequence is TGTGCCAGCAGCATCCGGGACGGGGACACCGGGGAGCTGTTTTTT. Residues: CASSIRDGDTGELFF.

The V and J genes are TRBV10-3 and TRBJ1-2; D is possibly TRBD1 (6 bases). V was cut by 6 bases and J by 4 bases, with 24 bases left in between. Germline CDR1 is ENHRY and CDR2 is SYGVKD. CDR3 length: 17 amino acids. CDR3 residues: CAIRRQADAPQFYGYTF. The CDR3 coding sequence is TGTGCCATCAGGAGACAGGCTGATGCTCCGCAGTTCTATGGCTACACCTTC.

The chain has TRBV4-3 and TRBJ1-4; no firm D call. This CDR3 comprises 15 residues. Between the trimmed V and J ends, which lost 0 bases and 7 bases, there was a span of 12 bases. Germline CDR1 LGHNA, CDR2 YSLEER. CDR3 sequence (DNA): TGCGCCAGCAGCCAAGAGAGTGGGCTGGTTGAAAAACTGTTTTTT. This sequence encodes CASSQESGLVEKLFF.

This chain joins TRBV27 and TRBJ2-7; the D gene is possibly TRBD2 (6 bases). V lost 8 bases to trimming and J lost 2 bases, with 13 bases between them. The CDR3 extends over 13 amino acids. Germline lookup yields CDR1 MNHEY and CDR2 SMNVEV (reference sequence). Written as DNA, the CDR3 is TGTGCCAGCGCACGGGACTTTGCCTACGAGCAGTACTTC. Translated, it gives CASARDFAYEQYF.